Detailed here is one TCR beta chain. The source of the sample is a study of T cell changes during pregnancy in multiple sclerosis. The germline CDR1 and CDR2 sequences are SGHRS and YFSETQ. V lost 0 bases, J lost 9 bases, and 19 bases lay in between. The CDR3 sequence is 16 residues long. This table comes from immunoSEQ multiplex PCR, and its TCRdb copy is limited to in-frame clones, with some not included. There are 45,000 to 60,000 clones in the sample; about nine tenths occur only once, and 0.95% to 1.5% lies in the top ten. The clonotype was recovered from a female donor in good health, enrolled as a control in a pregnancy study. The sequenced sample was peripheral blood, obtained after pregnancy. This chain connects TRBV5-1 to TRBJ2-1; D perhaps matches TRBD2 (6 bases). CDR3 DNA: TGCGCCAGCAGCTTGGTGAGTTCGGGCGGGGCGGGTGAGCAGTTCTTC. It specifies CASSLVSSGGAGEQFF.